Listed below are T cell receptor beta chains from one sample, sequenced in a study of blood T cell repertoires in COVID-19. Data came from immunoSEQ multiplex PCR; TCRdb stores just in-frame clones and leaves some out. The data show over 150,000 clones, around four fifths seen once. Sequenced input: peripheral blood. These receptors all stem from a middle-aged woman with COVID-19, enrolled during active disease. CDR3s include the opening cysteine and the closing phenylalanine or tryptophan. A D gene is named only where the DNA matches it firmly. Not all rows give a size; the values are once, few, many and, for expanded clones, a class.

v_call	j_call	clone_size	d_call	cdr3_aa	cdr3_nt
TRBV28	TRBJ1-1	.	.	CASSFRAEAFF	TGTGCCAGCAGTTTTCGTGCTGAAGCTTTCTTT
TRBV24-1	TRBJ2-7	.	TRBD1	CATSEPGTGREQYF	TGTGCCACCAGTGAGCCCGGGACAGGGAGGGAGCAGTACTTC
TRBV4-2	TRBJ2-7	.	.	CASSPLAGGDEQYF	TGTGCCAGCAGCCCTCTGGCCGGGGGTGACGAGCAGTACTTC
TRBV4-1	TRBJ2-1	.	TRBD2	CASRIEKGLARAEQFF	TGCGCCAGCAGGATAGAAAAGGGACTAGCTAGGGCTGAGCAGTTCTTC
TRBV19	TRBJ2-1	.	TRBD2	CASSITASGTLEQFF	TGTGCCAGTAGTATAACGGCTAGCGGGACTCTTGAGCAGTTCTTC
TRBV5-4	TRBJ1-2	.	TRBD1	CASSSGQGDYTF	TGTGCCAGCAGCTCGGGACAGGGCGACTACACCTTC
TRBV19	TRBJ2-2	.	TRBD1	CASSLTGTGNTGELFF	TGTGCCAGTAGTTTGACCGGGACAGGGAACACCGGGGAGCTGTTTTTT
TRBV2	TRBJ1-2	.	TRBD1	CTDRGRTNYGYTF	TGTACCGACAGGGGTCGGACTAACTATGGCTACACCTTC
TRBV25-1	TRBJ1-1	.	.	CASSRGGWTEAFF	TGTGCCAGCAGTCGGGGGGGCTGGACTGAAGCTTTCTTT
TRBV20-1	TRBJ1-2	.	TRBD1	CSASEGQGTYGYTF	TGCAGTGCTAGTGAGGGACAGGGCACCTATGGCTACACCTTC
TRBV19	TRBJ2-3	.	.	CASSIGLALDTQYF	TGTGCCAGTAGTATAGGTCTAGCCCTAGATACGCAGTATTTT
TRBV6-5	TRBJ2-1	many	TRBD1	CASKRDPRGEQFF	TGTGCCAGCAAACGGGACCCCAGGGGGGAGCAGTTCTTC
TRBV12-3/TRBV12-4	TRBJ2-5	.	TRBD1	CASSWRQGETQYF	TGTGCCAGCAGCTGGAGACAGGGGGAGACCCAGTACTTC
TRBV5-1	TRBJ1-4	.	.	CASSLGWSEKLFF	TGCGCCAGCAGCTTGGGGTGGAGTGAAAAACTGTTTTTT
TRBV2	TRBJ1-6	.	TRBD1	CASMGQGWDSPLHF	TGTGCCAGCATGGGACAGGGGTGGGACTCACCCCTCCACTTT
TRBV6-4	TRBJ2-1	.	TRBD2	CATSASGGPYNEQFF	TGTGCCACCTCGGCTAGCGGGGGCCCTTACAATGAGCAGTTCTTC
TRBV4-1	TRBJ2-7	once	.	CASSQPGGYEQYF	TGCGCCAGCAGCCAACCCGGAGGGTACGAGCAGTACTTC
TRBV19	TRBJ2-1	.	TRBD2	CASSPPVVAGGREQFF	TGTGCCAGTAGTCCCCCGGTGGTAGCGGGAGGGCGCGAGCAGTTCTTC
TRBV27	TRBJ2-7	few	TRBD1	CASSPDRLYEQYF	TGTGCCAGCAGTCCGGACAGGCTATACGAGCAGTACTTC
TRBV5-1	TRBJ2-1	.	TRBD1	CASSLEGQGVYNEQFF	TGCGCCAGCAGCTTGGAAGGACAGGGGGTCTACAATGAGCAGTTCTTC
TRBV5-1	TRBJ2-7	few	.	CASSSTGVSDQQYF	TGCGCCAGCAGCTCTACGGGAGTCTCTGACCAGCAGTACTTC
TRBV10-3	TRBJ1-6	.	TRBD1	CAISGPGGPYNSPLHF	TGTGCCATCAGTGGCCCAGGGGGCCCCTATAATTCACCCCTCCACTTT
TRBV27	TRBJ2-2	.	TRBD2	CASSPGLAGGPRVGELFF	TGTGCCAGCAGTCCGGGACTAGCGGGGGGGCCGCGGGTCGGGGAGCTGTTTTTT
TRBV29-1	TRBJ2-7	.	TRBD2	CSVGTSGSLRMYEQYF	TGCAGCGTAGGGACTAGCGGGAGCCTTCGGATGTACGAGCAGTACTTC
TRBV5-6	TRBJ2-5	.	.	CASSFRQGRETQYF	TGTGCCAGCAGCTTTAGGCAGGGGAGAGAGACCCAGTACTTC
TRBV10-3	TRBJ2-1	.	TRBD2	CAISRPRAGGPYDEQFF	TGTGCCATCAGTAGGCCCAGGGCGGGAGGGCCGTACGATGAGCAGTTCTTC
TRBV3-1/TRBV3-2	TRBJ1-6	once	TRBD1	CASSLKTGGFNSPLHF	TGTGCCAGCAGCCTTAAGACAGGGGGCTTCAATTCACCCCTCCACTTT
TRBV6-5	TRBJ1-5	.	.	CASSPRQSSNQPQHF	TGTGCCAGCAGTCCAAGACAGAGTAGCAATCAGCCCCAGCATTTT
TRBV27	TRBJ2-5	.	TRBD2	CASRNQLAGGQETQYF	TGTGCCAGCAGGAATCAACTAGCGGGGGGCCAAGAGACCCAGTACTTC
TRBV27	TRBJ2-7	.	.	CASSSGGRWYF	TGTGCCAGCAGTTCTGGAGGTCGGTGGTACTTC
TRBV15	TRBJ2-1	.	.	CATSRLTMNEQFF	TGTGCCACCAGCAGGCTAACCATGAATGAGCAGTTCTTC
TRBV7-2	TRBJ1-5	.	.	CASSTRGGMSNQPQHF	TGTGCCAGCAGCACCCGGGGAGGTATGAGCAATCAGCCCCAGCATTTT
TRBV3-1/TRBV3-2	TRBJ2-5	.	TRBD1	CASSQGRQGKETQYF	TGTGCCAGCAGCCAAGGTCGACAGGGAAAAGAGACCCAGTACTTC
TRBV6-5	TRBJ1-1	.	.	CASSYLSGGTEAFF	TGTGCCAGCAGTTACCTTTCCGGGGGCACTGAAGCTTTCTTT
TRBV7-2	TRBJ2-1	.	TRBD2	CASSGGLAAYNEQFF	TGTGCCAGCAGCGGCGGGCTAGCGGCGTACAATGAGCAGTTCTTC
TRBV9	TRBJ1-4	.	.	CASSVETVSTNEKLFF	TGTGCCAGCAGCGTAGAAACAGTTTCAACTAATGAAAAACTGTTTTTT
TRBV15	TRBJ2-7	.	.	CATGQSYEQYF	TGTGCCACCGGACAGTCCTACGAGCAGTACTTC
TRBV19	TRBJ2-7	.	TRBD1	CASEPTGGIYEQYF	TGTGCCAGCGAGCCGACAGGGGGAATCTACGAGCAGTACTTC
TRBV15	TRBJ1-5	.	TRBD1	CATSTGTGSNQPQHF	TGTGCCACCAGCACCGGGACAGGTAGCAATCAGCCCCAGCATTTT
TRBV7-2	TRBJ1-3	.	.	CATPRGGNTIYF	TGTGCCACCCCACGGGGAGGGAACACCATATATTTT
TRBV28	TRBJ1-5	.	TRBD1	CASGSTGEGQPQHF	TGTGCCAGCGGGTCAACAGGGGAAGGTCAGCCCCAGCATTTT
TRBV29-1	TRBJ1-2	few	.	CSTQQDPYGYTF	TGCAGCACCCAACAGGACCCCTACGGCTACACCTTC
TRBV25-1	TRBJ2-5	.	.	CASSEGQGGETQYF	TGTGCCAGCAGTGAGGGGCAGGGGGGTGAGACCCAGTACTTC
TRBV28	TRBJ1-2	.	.	CGKESAIYGYTF	TGTGGTAAGGAGTCTGCCATCTATGGCTACACCTTC
TRBV6-1	TRBJ2-1	.	TRBD2	CASSQRDYNEQFF	TGTGCCAGCAGTCAGCGGGACTACAATGAGCAGTTCTTC